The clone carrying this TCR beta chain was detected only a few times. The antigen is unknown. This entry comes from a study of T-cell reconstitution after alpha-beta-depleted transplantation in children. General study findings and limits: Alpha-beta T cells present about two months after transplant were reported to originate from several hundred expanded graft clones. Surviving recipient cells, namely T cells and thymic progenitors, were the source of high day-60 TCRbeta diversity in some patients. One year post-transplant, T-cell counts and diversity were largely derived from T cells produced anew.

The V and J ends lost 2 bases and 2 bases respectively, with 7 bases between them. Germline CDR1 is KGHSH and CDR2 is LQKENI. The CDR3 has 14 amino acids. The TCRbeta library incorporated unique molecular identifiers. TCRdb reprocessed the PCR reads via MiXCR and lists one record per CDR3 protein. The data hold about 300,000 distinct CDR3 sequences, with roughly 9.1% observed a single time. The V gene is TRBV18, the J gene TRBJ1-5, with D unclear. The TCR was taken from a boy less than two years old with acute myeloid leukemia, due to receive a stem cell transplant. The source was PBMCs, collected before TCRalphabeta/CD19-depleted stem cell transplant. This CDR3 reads CASSPVRGNQPQHF. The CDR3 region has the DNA TGTGCCAGCTCACCAGTCCGGGGCAATCAGCCCCAGCATTTT.